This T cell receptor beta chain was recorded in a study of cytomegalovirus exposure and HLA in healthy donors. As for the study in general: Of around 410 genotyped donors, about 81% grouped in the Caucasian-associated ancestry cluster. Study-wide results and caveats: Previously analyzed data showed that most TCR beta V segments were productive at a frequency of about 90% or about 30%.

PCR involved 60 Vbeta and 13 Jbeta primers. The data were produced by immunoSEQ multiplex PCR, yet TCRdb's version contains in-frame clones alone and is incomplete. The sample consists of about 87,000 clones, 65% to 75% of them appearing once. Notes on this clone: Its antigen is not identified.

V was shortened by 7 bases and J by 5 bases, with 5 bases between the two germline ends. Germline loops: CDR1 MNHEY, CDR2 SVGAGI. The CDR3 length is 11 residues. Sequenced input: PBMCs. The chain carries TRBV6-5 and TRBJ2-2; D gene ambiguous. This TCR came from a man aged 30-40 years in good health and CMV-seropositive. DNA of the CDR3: TGTGCCAGCATGAGAACCGGGGAGCTGTTTTTT. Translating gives CASMRTGELFF.